This TCR beta chain was recorded in a study of blood T cell repertoires in COVID-19. This table comes from immunoSEQ multiplex PCR, and its TCRdb copy is limited to in-frame clones, with some not included. The sample records approximately 200,000 clones, around 86% being singletons. Each recovered donor of Cohort 3 presented with two negative PCRs, clearance, or symptom resolution. The CDR3 is made up of 13 amino acids. Germline CDR1 LNHDA, CDR2 SQIVND (reference sequence). V dropped 7 bases and J dropped 7 bases, with 16 bases sitting between them. Material: PBMCs or T cells enriched from blood (not recorded which). V gene TRBV19 combines with J gene TRBJ1-2, with D maybe TRBD1 (6 bases). The sequence came from a woman under 40 who had recovered from COVID-19. The chain's CDR3 is CASKGGEGSGYTF. CDR3 in DNA: TGTGCCAGTAAGGGGGGGGAAGGATCTGGCTACACCTTC.